This T cell receptor (beta chain) is drawn from a study of blood T cell repertoires in COVID-19 (dated by TCRdb to the early 2020s). With respect to the entire study: Samples covering the acute and convalescent phases of COVID-19 were provided by collaborators in the United States, Italy and Spain. The prospective study material was composed of cDNA or gDNA derived from T cells, B-cell-depleted T cells, or PBMCs. Subjects who had been exposed to COVID-19, were actively infected with it, or had recovered from it provided the deeply sampled blood TCRbeta repertoires that made up the dataset. The repertoires were released in a freely available public database meant as a resource for research on the immune response to SARS-CoV-2. Samples came from the ongoing ImmuneRACE study (first 160 participants) plus 1,254 subjects from 6 global collaborators. The sample metadata nearly always contained a de-identified subject ID, COVID-19 status, age in years and sex. Where available, HLA class I and class II types were taken from metadata supplied by the sample provider and were not determined by assay-based typing.

In the prospective study, participants were roughly 18 to 100 years old, resided in about 25 geographic areas of the United States, and were enrolled through a virtual design. In the prospective study, participants were assigned to cohorts based on the clinical history participants reported in a screening survey and a study questionnaire. Exposed participants had been in contact, within 2 weeks of entering the study, with a person who had a PCR-confirmed or clinician-diagnosed case of COVID-19. In the prospective study, mobile phlebotomists collected whole blood, serum and a nasopharyngeal or oropharyngeal swab from each participant. Prospective study participants could optionally give additional blood draws and questionnaires over an approximately 2-month period. Prospective study blood samples were shipped either frozen or at room temperature before DNA extraction. Trimming at the junction amounts to 2 bases on V and 4 bases on J, and the germline ends lie 9 bases apart. The CDR3, cysteine through phenylalanine, is 14 amino acids long. The DNA shown is the 42-base CDR3, in frame from base 1. Per the germline V gene, MNHEY is the CDR1 and SVGAGI is the CDR2.

TCRbeta CDR3 regions were amplified from genomic DNA using the immunoSEQ Assay, a bias-controlled multiplex PCR. Per the source publication's procedure: The number of nucleated cells in each sample was estimated from the amplification of reference gene primers within the assay. To quantify the absolute abundance of each unique TCRbeta CDR3 rearrangement, sequence reads were collapsed and filtered. For each sample, productive Simpson clonality was calculated by taking the square root of Simpson's diversity index across productive rearrangements. What TCRdb holds here is the immuneACCESS table cut down to in-frame rearrangements. Part of the clones is not present; checked against another copy, under half of the missing clones reflect an unresolved V gene, and the others are unexplained. That table supplies the V and J calls and clone size; D and trimming were determined from the DNA. Within this sample are under 200,000 clones, with 84% of them counted one time only. The ten biggest clones cover around 2.9% of the sample.

Results the study describes overall, beyond this receptor: How much clinical and demographic metadata was included differed by source and by participant, and the metadata was provided uncurated.

With respect to this clone: Which antigen it targets is not known. Base qualities are missing; no much larger clone stands one base away.

Sequenced input: PBMCs or T cells enriched from blood (not recorded which). The sequence joins TRBV6-5 to TRBJ2-1, with the D gene not clear enough to name. This clonotype was sampled from a young woman who had been exposed to COVID-19. The CDR3 loop reads CASSYGLRYNEQFF. The nucleotide sequence reads TGTGCCAGCAGTTACGGCTTAAGATACAATGAGCAGTTCTTC.